This T cell receptor beta chain comes out of a study of blood T cell repertoires in COVID-19. This clone showed up just a few times. Distinct nucleotide sequences in the sample also encode this CDR3. The V end was cut by 1 base, the J end by 6 bases, with 10 bases between. Germline CDR1 KGHSH, CDR2 LQKENI. The CDR3 extends over 13 amino acids. Sequenced by immunoSEQ multiplex PCR; TCRdb stores in-frame clones only, minus some. The table lists some 150,000 clones, 65% to 85% of them singletons. Input material: peripheral blood. The sequence derives from a human donor with acute or convalescent COVID-19. The donor label of this sample is uncertain. The V call is TRBV18, the J call TRBJ2-7; possibly TRBD1 for D (5 bases). The CDR3 sequence: CASSPQGNGEQYF. CDR3 bases: TGTGCCAGCTCACCACAGGGGAACGGCGAGCAGTACTTC.